Listed below are T cell receptor beta chains from one sample, sequenced in a study of blood T cells in healthy people across ages. TCRdb independently ran MiXCR on the 5' RACE reads; one entry per CDR3 protein. This table holds approximately 800,000 distinct CDR3 sequences, approximately 60% found once. Sequencing used blood. The receptors here all came from a man aged 35 to 55 in good health. CDR3s include the opening cysteine and the closing phenylalanine or tryptophan. D genes are given only for firm matches. Expanded clones are given a class, and other clones once, few, many or no size at all.

TRBD2	TRBV11-2	TRBJ2-3	NA	CASSLVLGRGGTTDTQYF	TGTGCCAGCAGCTTAGTACTGGGTCGGGGGGGGACCACAGATACGCAGTATTTT
NA	TRBV3-1	TRBJ1-6	NA	CASSQERASWDNSPLHF	TGTGCCAGCAGCCAGGAAAGGGCTTCATGGGATAATTCACCCCTCCACTTT
TRBD2	TRBV12-3/TRBV12-4	TRBJ2-1	NA	CASSFLAGGAEQFF	TGTGCCAGCAGTTTCTTGGCGGGGGGCGCTGAGCAGTTCTTC
NA	TRBV6-6	TRBJ1-1	once	CASSYREAFF	TGTGCCAGCAGTTACAGGGAAGCTTTCTTT
TRBD2	TRBV6-2/TRBV6-3	TRBJ2-1	NA	CASSSAGTSVEQFF	TGTGCCAGCAGTTCGGCGGGGACTAGCGTTGAGCAGTTCTTC
NA	TRBV6-2/TRBV6-3	TRBJ2-3	NA	CASSTVGDTQYF	TGTGCCAGCAGCACCGTGGGAGATACGCAGTATTTT
NA	TRBV3-1	TRBJ2-7	once	CASSQSSGSSYEQYF	TGTGCCAGCAGCCAAAGTTCAGGGAGCTCCTACGAGCAGTACTTC
NA	TRBV7-9	TRBJ2-3	once	CASSRAGGPEYF	TGTGCCAGCAGCCGGGCCGGGGGCCCAGAGTATTTT
NA	TRBV27	TRBJ2-3	NA	CASSLSASGTQYF	TGTGCCAGCAGTTTATCGGCTAGTGGTACGCAGTATTTT
NA	TRBV7-2	TRBJ2-4	NA	CASSPQHGAKNIQYF	TGTGCCAGCAGCCCTCAACACGGAGCCAAAAACATTCAGTACTTC
NA	TRBV4-1	TRBJ2-5	NA	CASSRTTGRRETQYF	TGCGCCAGCAGCCGCACCACAGGGCGGCGGGAGACCCAGTACTTC
TRBD2	TRBV7-2	TRBJ2-1	NA	CASSPFGTGGPYNEQFF	TGTGCCAGCAGCCCCTTCGGTACGGGAGGACCCTACAATGAGCAGTTCTTC
TRBD2	TRBV27	TRBJ2-3	NA	CASSRLAETDTQYF	TGTGCCAGCTCGAGACTAGCAGAAACAGATACGCAGTATTTT
NA	TRBV28	TRBJ2-5	NA	CASSLLKTVETQYF	TGTGCCAGCAGTTTACTCAAAACGGTGGAGACCCAGTACTTC
NA	TRBV9	TRBJ1-1	NA	CVSSGGTLGNPEAFF	TGTGTCAGCAGCGGCGGGACACTGGGGAACCCTGAAGCTTTCTTT
TRBD1	TRBV29-1	TRBJ1-3	NA	CSVDRVNTIYF	TGCAGCGTGGACAGGGTAAACACCATATATTTT
NA	TRBV6-5	TRBJ2-5	NA	CASRPIAGETQYF	TGTGCCAGCAGACCCATTGCTGGAGAGACCCAGTACTTC
NA	TRBV9	TRBJ2-1	few	CASSVSQGGLDEQFF	TGTGCCAGCAGCGTATCCCAGGGCGGTTTAGATGAGCAGTTCTTC
TRBD1	TRBV15	TRBJ1-2	NA	CATSTSDRENGYTF	TGTGCCACCAGCACCTCCGACAGGGAAAATGGCTACACCTTC
NA	TRBV9	TRBJ1-2	NA	CASSVDRNGYTF	TGTGCCAGCAGCGTAGATCGTAATGGCTACACCTTC
NA	TRBV20-1	TRBJ2-2	NA	CSAPLASGNTGELFF	TGCAGTGCCCCACTAGCCAGCGGGAACACCGGGGAGCTGTTTTTT
NA	TRBV11-2	TRBJ1-2	NA	CASSLDRGGIYGYTF	TGTGCCAGCAGCTTAGACCGAGGTGGTATCTATGGCTACACCTTC
TRBD1	TRBV20-1	TRBJ1-1	NA	CSAGTGGFTEAFF	TGCAGTGCAGGGACAGGGGGCTTCACTGAAGCTTTCTTT
NA	TRBV11-2	TRBJ1-4	NA	CASSALRTNEKLFF	TGTGCCAGCAGCGCCTTGAGAACTAATGAAAAACTGTTTTTT
NA	TRBV2	TRBJ1-5	NA	CASSERGAYYQPQHF	TGTGCCAGCAGTGAACGGGGGGCCTATTATCAGCCCCAGCATTTT
NA	TRBV29-1	TRBJ2-7	few	CSVALTDTWENEQYF	TGCAGCGTTGCATTGACAGACACCTGGGAAAACGAGCAGTACTTC